The next 5 T cell receptor beta chains were all read from a single sample in a study of T-cell reconstitution after alpha-beta-depleted transplantation in children. Preparation of the TCRbeta library involved a method that used unique molecular identifiers. TCRdb reprocessed the PCR reads with MiXCR, giving one entry per CDR3 protein. Of hundreds of thousands of distinct CDR3 sequences in the sample, 13% were seen once. Source: PBMCs, taken before TCRalphabeta/CD19-depleted stem cell transplant. These receptors originate from a girl aged 2 to 9 with congenital amegakaryocytic thrombocytopenia, due to receive a stem cell transplant.

This clonotype showed up many times. The gene calls are TRBV29-1 and TRBJ2-5; possibly TRBD1 for D (5 bases). Per the germline V gene, CDR1 is SQVTM and CDR2 is ANQGSEA. V was pared by 6 bases and J by 4 bases, with 9 bases between. The length of the CDR3 is 11 residues. The CDR3 DNA is TGCAGCGTCCAGGGTGGAGAGACCCAGTACTTC. It yields the protein CSVQGGETQYF.

The rearrangement uses TRBV20-1 and TRBJ2-7; 10 bases match TRBD1. The germline V gene encodes CDR1 DFQATT and CDR2 SNEGSKA (reference sequence). With V trimmed by 6 bases and J by 3 bases, 8 bases remained unmatched. The CDR3 has 14 amino acids. Here the CDR3 DNA reads TGCAGTGCCCGGGGGGACAGGGGATTCTACGAGCAGTACTTC. This sequence encodes CSARGDRGFYEQYF.

This clonotype was seen ten or more times. This chain's CDR3 is CSAGDRVESYNEQFF. CDR3 sequence (DNA): TGCAGTGCTGGCGACAGGGTTGAATCCTACAATGAGCAGTTCTTC. V and J are TRBV20-1 and TRBJ2-1, with 7 bases lining up with TRBD1. The CDR3 spans 15 residues. Trimming took 5 bases from V and 1 from J; bases not matched to a gene: 8. Germline CDR1 and CDR2: DFQATT and SNEGSKA (reference sequence).

This clonotype was detected a few times. This rearrangement joins TRBV5-1 to TRBJ2-7, with 8 bases fitting TRBD2. The CDR3 is 14 residues long. From germline, CDR1 is SGHRS and CDR2 YFSETQ. Trimming removed 4 bases from V and 5 bases from J; junction bases left unmatched: 8. This chain's CDR3 is CASSESGSLHEQYF. As DNA, the CDR3 is TGCGCCAGCAGCGAAAGCGGGAGCCTGCACGAGCAGTACTTC.

The V and J genes are TRBV7-2 and TRBJ2-5; D not certain. V was pared by 5 bases and J by 5 bases, with 15 bases between. The CDR3 covers 14 residues. Germline CDR1 and CDR2: SGHTA and FQGNSA. CDR3 DNA sequence: TGTGCCAGCAGCCTATCGAGGAACCGGGAGACCCAGTACTTC. Translated: CASSLSRNRETQYF.